These T cell receptor beta chains were read from a single sample in a study of T cells in Graves' hyperthyroidism and ophthalmopathy. TCRdb re-derived calls from the multiplex PCR reads in MiXCR, one entry per CDR3 protein. This table holds over 250,000 distinct CDR3 sequences, 20% to 25% found once. Sequenced material: blood. The receptors shown here come from a man aged 25-45 years with Graves' ophthalmopathy. Each CDR3 is given with its conserved first and last residue. The D gene is left open where the match is weak. Only some rows state a clone size, as once, few, many or a class for expanded clones.

>NA|TRBD2|15|TRBV2|TRBJ2-1
CASTKGLAGYDEQFF
TGTGCCAGCACTAAAGGACTAGCGGGATACGATGAGCAGTTCTTC
>NA|NA|17|TRBV19|TRBJ2-7
CASSIRGGGGLTYEQYF
TGTGCCAGTAGTATAAGGGGGGGTGGAGGGTTAACCTACGAGCAGTACTTC
>few|TRBD2|16|TRBV11-3|TRBJ2-3
CASSLTSGDGTDTQYF
TGTGCCAGCAGCTTGACTAGCGGGGACGGGACAGATACGCAGTATTTT
>few|TRBD1|15|TRBV24-1|TRBJ2-1
CATSVDRGRYNEQFF
TGTGCCACCAGTGTCGACAGGGGCCGATACAATGAGCAGTTCTTC
>NA|NA|14|TRBV6-4|TRBJ1-2
CASSPSRTNYGYTF
TGTGCCAGCAGTCCCTCTCGGACCAACTATGGCTACACCTTC
>few|NA|15|TRBV7-7|TRBJ2-2
CASSLGGLNTGELFF
TGTGCTAGCAGCTTGGGCGGGTTGAACACCGGGGAGCTGTTTTTT
>few|NA|13|TRBV5-8|TRBJ1-1
CASSLDGSTEAFF
TGTGCCAGCAGCTTGGACGGGAGCACTGAAGCTTTCTTT
>many|TRBD1|13|TRBV29-1|TRBJ2-1
CSVQTGADNEQFF
TGCAGCGTCCAGACAGGGGCCGATAATGAGCAGTTCTTC
>few|NA|11|TRBV7-9|TRBJ2-7
CASSDQYEQYF
TGTGCCAGCTCGGACCAATACGAGCAGTACTTC
>NA|NA|17|TRBV6-2/TRBV6-3|TRBJ1-3
CASSYSTYGGSGNTIYF
TGTGCCAGCAGTTACTCGACGTACGGCGGCTCTGGAAACACCATATATTTT
>NA|TRBD1|15|TRBV7-9|TRBJ2-2
CASRPGTGNAGELFF
TGTGCCAGCAGACCCGGGACAGGGAATGCCGGGGAGCTGTTTTTT
>many|NA|15|TRBV11-2|TRBJ1-5
CASSYLPDSNQPQHF
TGTGCCAGCAGCTATCTGCCGGATAGCAATCAGCCCCAGCATTTT
>NA|NA|13|TRBV20-1|TRBJ1-2
CSVLPQLNYGYTF
TGCAGTGTTCTTCCCCAGCTGAACTATGGCTACACCTTC
>NA|TRBD1|14|TRBV12-3/TRBV12-4|TRBJ2-5
CASSSGQGKETQYF
TGTGCCAGCAGTTCGGGACAGGGAAAAGAGACCCAGTACTTC
>NA|TRBD1|18|TRBV24-1|TRBJ2-6
CATGDGTGTFSGANVLTF
TGTGCCACCGGCGACGGGACAGGGACTTTCTCTGGGGCCAACGTCCTGACTTTC
>many|NA|12|TRBV6-1|TRBJ2-7
CASRQDSYEQYF
TGTGCCAGCCGTCAGGACTCCTACGAGCAGTACTTC
>NA|TRBD1|14|TRBV24-1|TRBJ2-5
CATSDRDSQETQYF
TGTGCCACCAGTGATAGGGACAGCCAAGAGACCCAGTACTTC
>many|NA|14|TRBV28|TRBJ2-3
CASSPSGDRDTQYF
TGTGCCAGCAGCCCTTCAGGGGATCGGGATACGCAGTATTTT